The T cell receptor (beta chain) described here comes from a study of cytomegalovirus exposure and HLA in healthy donors. The PCR was carried out with 60 Vbeta primers and 13 Jbeta primers. The table came from immunoSEQ multiplex PCR; TCRdb's copy has only in-frame clones and leaves some out. The sample consists of about 150,000 clones, roughly 85% of them appearing once. Germline CDR1 is SGHRS and CDR2 is YFSETQ. The CDR3 covers 15 residues. With V trimmed by 0 bases and J by 5 bases, 2 bases remained unmatched. Sequences were obtained from PBMCs. The TCR originated in a male donor in good health and CMV-seronegative. The V call is TRBV5-1, the J call TRBJ1-4; 9 positions match TRBD1. The CDR3 DNA follows: TGCGCCAGCAGCTTGGTGGGACAGGGCAATGAAAAACTGTTTTTT. Protein product: CASSLVGQGNEKLFF.